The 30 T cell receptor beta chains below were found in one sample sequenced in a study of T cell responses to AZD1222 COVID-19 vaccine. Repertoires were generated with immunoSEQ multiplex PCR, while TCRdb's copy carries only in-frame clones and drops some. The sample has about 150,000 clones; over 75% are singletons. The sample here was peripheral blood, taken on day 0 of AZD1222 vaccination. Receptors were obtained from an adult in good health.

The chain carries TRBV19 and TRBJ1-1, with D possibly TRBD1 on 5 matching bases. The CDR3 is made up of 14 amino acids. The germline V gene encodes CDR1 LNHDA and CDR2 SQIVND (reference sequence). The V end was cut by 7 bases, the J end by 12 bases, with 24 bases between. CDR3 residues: CASTADRGERGSFF. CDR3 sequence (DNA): TGTGCCAGTACCGCAGATCGTGGAGAAAGGGGATCTTTCTTT. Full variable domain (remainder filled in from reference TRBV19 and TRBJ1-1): DGGITQSPKYLFRKEGQNVTLSCEQNLNHDAMYWYRQDPGQGLRLIYYSQIVNDFQKGDIAEGYSVSREKKESFPLTVTSAQKNPTAFYLCASTADRGERGSFFGQGTRLTVV.

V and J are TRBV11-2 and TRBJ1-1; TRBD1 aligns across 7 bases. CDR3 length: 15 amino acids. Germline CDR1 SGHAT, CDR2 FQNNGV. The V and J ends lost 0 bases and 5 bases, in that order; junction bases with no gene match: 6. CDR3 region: CASSLEMRGRTEAFF. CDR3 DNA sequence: TGTGCCAGCAGCTTAGAGATGAGGGGGCGGACTGAAGCTTTCTTT.

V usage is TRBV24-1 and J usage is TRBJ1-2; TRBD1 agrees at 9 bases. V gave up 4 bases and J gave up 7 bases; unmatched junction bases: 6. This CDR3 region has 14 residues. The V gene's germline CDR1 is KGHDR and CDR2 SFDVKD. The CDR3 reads CATSETQGASGYTF. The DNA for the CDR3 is TGTGCCACCAGTGAGACACAGGGGGCCAGTGGCTACACCTTC.

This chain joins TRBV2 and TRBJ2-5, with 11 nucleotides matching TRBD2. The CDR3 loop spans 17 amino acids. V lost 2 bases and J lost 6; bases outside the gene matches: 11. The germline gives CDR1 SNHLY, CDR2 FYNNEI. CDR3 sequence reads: CASSELASGGPFQTQYF. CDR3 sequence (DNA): TGTGCCAGCAGTGAACTGGCTAGCGGGGGGCCCTTCCAGACCCAGTACTTC.

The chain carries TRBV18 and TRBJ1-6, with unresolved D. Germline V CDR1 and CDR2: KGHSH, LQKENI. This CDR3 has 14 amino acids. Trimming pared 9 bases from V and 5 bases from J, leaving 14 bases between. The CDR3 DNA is TGTGCCAGTTGTCTCGACCGAGATAATTCACCCCTCCACTTT. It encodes CASCLDRDNSPLHF.

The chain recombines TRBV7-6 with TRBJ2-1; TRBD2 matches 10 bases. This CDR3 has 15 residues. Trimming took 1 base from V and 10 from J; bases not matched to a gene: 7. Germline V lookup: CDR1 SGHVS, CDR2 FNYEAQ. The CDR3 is CASSLGLAGEPEQFF. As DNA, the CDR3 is TGTGCCAGCAGCTTAGGTCTAGCGGGGGAACCCGAGCAGTTCTTC.

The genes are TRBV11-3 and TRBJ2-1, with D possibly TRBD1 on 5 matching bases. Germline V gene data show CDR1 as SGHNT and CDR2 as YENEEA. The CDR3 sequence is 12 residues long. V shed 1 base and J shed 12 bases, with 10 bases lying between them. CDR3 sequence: CASSLGGQRQFF. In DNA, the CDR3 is TGTGCCAGCAGCTTAGGGGGCCAACGGCAGTTCTTC.

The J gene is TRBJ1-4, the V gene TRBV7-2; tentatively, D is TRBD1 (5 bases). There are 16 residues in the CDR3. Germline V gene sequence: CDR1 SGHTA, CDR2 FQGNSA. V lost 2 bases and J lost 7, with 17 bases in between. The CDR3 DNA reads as TGTGCCAGCAGCTTAAGAGCGTCCGGCGGGGGTGAAAAACTGTTTTTT. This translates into CASSLRASGGGEKLFF.

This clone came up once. CDR3 sequence: CASSPTGPTQYF. The CDR3 DNA sequence: TGTGCCAGCAGCCCGACGGGGCCTACGCAGTATTTT. The V and J genes are TRBV7-8 and TRBJ2-3; D may correspond to TRBD1 or TRBD2 (5 bases each). The CDR3 runs 12 residues. Trimming removed 5 bases at V and 8 bases at J, with 11 bases between. The germline V gene has CDR1 SGHVS and CDR2 FQNEAQ. Supplemented by reference TRBV7-8 and TRBJ2-3, the full variable domain reads GAGVSQSPRYKVAKRGQDVALRCDPISGHVSLFWYQQALGQGPEFLTYFQNEAQLDKSGLPSDRFFAERPEGSVSTLKIQRTQQEDSAVYLCASSPTGPTQYFGPGTRLTVL.

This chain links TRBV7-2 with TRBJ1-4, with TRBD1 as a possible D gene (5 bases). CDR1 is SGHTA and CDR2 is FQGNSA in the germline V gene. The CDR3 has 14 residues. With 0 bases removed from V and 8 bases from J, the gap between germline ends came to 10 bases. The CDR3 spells CASSLAGAGEKLFF. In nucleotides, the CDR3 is TGTGCCAGCAGCTTAGCAGGGGCGGGGGAAAAACTGTTTTTT.

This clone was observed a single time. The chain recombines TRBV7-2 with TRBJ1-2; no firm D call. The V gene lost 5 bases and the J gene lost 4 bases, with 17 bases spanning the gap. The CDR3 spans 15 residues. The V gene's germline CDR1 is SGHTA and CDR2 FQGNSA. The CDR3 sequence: CASSTRAEGAYGYTF. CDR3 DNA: TGTGCCAGCAGCACTAGAGCCGAGGGCGCCTATGGCTACACCTTC.

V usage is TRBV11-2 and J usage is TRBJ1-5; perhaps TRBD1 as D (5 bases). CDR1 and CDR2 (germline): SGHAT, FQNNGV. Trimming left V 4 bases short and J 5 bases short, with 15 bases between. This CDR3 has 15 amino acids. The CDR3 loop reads CASSSGAGTHQPQHF. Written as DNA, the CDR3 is TGTGCCAGCAGCTCCGGCGCTGGGACCCATCAGCCCCAGCATTTT.

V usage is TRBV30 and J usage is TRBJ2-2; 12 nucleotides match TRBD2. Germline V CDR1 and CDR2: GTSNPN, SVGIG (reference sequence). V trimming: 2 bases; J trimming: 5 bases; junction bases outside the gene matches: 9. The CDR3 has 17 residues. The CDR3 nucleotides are TGTGCCTGGAGTCCCAAAACTAGCGGGGGGACTACCGGGGAGCTGTTTTTT. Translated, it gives CAWSPKTSGGTTGELFF.

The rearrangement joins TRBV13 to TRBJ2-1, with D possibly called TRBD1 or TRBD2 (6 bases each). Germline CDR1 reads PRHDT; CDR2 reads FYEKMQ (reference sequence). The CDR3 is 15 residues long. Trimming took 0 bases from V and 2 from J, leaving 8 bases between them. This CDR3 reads CASSLGRGPYNEQFF. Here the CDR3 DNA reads TGTGCCAGCAGCTTAGGCCGGGGGCCCTACAATGAGCAGTTCTTC.

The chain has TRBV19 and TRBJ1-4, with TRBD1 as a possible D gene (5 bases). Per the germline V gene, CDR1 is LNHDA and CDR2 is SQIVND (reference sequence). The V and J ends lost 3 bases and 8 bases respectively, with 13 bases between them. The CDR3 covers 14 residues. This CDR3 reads CASSIYSDSEKLFF. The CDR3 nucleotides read TGTGCCAGTAGTATCTATAGCGACAGCGAAAAACTGTTTTTT.

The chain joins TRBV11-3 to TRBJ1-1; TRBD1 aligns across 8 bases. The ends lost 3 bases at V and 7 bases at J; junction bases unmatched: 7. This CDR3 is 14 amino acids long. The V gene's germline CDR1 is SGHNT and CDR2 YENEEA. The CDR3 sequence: CASSFSAGGFEAFF. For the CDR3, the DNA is TGTGCCAGCAGCTTTAGTGCAGGGGGCTTTGAAGCTTTCTTT.

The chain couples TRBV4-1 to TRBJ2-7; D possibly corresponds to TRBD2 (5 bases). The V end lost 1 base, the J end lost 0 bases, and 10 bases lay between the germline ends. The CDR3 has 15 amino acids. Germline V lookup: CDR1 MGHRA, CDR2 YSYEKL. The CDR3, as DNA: TGCGCCAGCAGCCAAGGCTACGGGGACTCCTACGAGCAGTACTTC. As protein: CASSQGYGDSYEQYF.

CDR3 amino acids: CASSLRPSGDSNQPQHF. In DNA, the CDR3 is TGTGCCAGCAGCTTAAGGCCTTCCGGGGATAGCAATCAGCCCCAGCATTTT. This chain connects TRBV7-6 to TRBJ1-5; D is ambiguous. The CDR3 length is 17 residues. Germline V lookup: CDR1 SGHVS, CDR2 FNYEAQ. V lost 2 bases to trimming and J lost 0 bases, with 14 bases between them.

CDR3: CASSQEQGIAYGYTF. The CDR3 DNA sequence: TGCGCCAGCAGCCAAGAACAGGGGATTGCCTATGGCTACACCTTC. This rearrangement joins TRBV4-3 to TRBJ1-2; 7 nucleotides align to TRBD1. The junction had 5 bases not matched to a gene; V was cut back by 0 bases and J by 4 bases. CDR3 length equals 15 residues. CDR1 LGHNA and CDR2 YSLEER come from the germline V gene.

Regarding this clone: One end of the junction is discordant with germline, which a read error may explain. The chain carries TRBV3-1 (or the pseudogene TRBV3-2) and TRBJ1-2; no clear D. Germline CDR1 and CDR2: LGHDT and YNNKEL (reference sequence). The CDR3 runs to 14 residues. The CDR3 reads CASSQGGGHGFGAF. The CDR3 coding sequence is TGTGCCAGCAGCCAAGGGGGTGGTCATGGCTTTGGGGCCTTC.

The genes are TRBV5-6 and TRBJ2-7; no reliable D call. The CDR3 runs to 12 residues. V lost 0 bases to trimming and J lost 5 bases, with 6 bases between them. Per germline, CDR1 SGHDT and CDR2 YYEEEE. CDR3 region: CASSLVGNEQYF. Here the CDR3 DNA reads TGTGCCAGCAGCTTGGTTGGGAACGAGCAGTACTTC.

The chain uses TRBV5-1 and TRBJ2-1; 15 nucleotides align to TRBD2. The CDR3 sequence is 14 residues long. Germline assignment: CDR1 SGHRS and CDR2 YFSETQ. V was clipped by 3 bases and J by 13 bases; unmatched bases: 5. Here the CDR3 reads CASSSGLAGGQQFF. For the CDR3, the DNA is TGCGCCAGCAGCTCCGGACTAGCGGGGGGGCAACAGTTCTTC.

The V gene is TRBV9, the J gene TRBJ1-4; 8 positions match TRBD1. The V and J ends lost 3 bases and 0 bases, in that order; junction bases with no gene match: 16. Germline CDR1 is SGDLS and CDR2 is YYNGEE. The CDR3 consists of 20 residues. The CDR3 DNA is TGTGCCAGCAGCGCCCCTCCTCATAGGACAGGGTCAACAACTAATGAAAAACTGTTTTTT. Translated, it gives CASSAPPHRTGSTTNEKLFF.

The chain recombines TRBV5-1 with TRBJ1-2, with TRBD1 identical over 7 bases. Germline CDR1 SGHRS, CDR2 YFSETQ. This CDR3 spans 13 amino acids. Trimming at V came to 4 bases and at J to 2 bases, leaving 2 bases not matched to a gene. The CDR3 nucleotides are TGCGCCAGCAGCGGGGACAGCAACTATGGCTACACCTTC. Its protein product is CASSGDSNYGYTF.

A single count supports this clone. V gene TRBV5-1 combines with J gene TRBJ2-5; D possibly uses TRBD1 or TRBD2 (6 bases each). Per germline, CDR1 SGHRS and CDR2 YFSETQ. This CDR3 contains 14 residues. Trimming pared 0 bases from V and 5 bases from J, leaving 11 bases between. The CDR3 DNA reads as TGCGCCAGCAGCTTGGGTGGGGGGCATGAGACCCAGTACTTC. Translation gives CASSLGGGHETQYF.

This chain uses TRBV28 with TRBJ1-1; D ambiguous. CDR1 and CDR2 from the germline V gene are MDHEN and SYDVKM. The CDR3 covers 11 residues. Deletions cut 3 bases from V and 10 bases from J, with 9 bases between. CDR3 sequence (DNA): TGTGCCAGCAGTTTGAGAGGATCAGCTTTCTTT. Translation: CASSLRGSAFF. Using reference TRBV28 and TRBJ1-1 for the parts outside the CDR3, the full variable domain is DVKVTQSSRYLVKRTGEKVFLECVQDMDHENMFWYRQDPGLGLRLIYFSYDVKMKEKGDIPEGYSVSREKKERFSLILESASTNQTSMYLCASSLRGSAFFGQGTRLTVV.

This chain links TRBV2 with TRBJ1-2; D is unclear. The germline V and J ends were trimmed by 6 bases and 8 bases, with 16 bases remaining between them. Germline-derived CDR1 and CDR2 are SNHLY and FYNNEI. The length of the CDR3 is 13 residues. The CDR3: CASSSDTMRGYTF. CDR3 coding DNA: TGTGCCAGCAGCTCCGACACAATGAGGGGCTACACCTTC.

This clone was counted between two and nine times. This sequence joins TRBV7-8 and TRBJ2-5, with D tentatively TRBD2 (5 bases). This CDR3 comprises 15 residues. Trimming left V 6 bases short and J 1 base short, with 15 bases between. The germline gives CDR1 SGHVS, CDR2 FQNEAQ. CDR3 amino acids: CASRPSSGIQETQYF. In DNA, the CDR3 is TGTGCCAGCAGACCATCCAGCGGAATCCAAGAGACCCAGTACTTC.

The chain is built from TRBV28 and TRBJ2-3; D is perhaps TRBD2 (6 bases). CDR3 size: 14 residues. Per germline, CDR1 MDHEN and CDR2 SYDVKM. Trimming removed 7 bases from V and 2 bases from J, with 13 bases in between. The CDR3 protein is CASKEGSYTDTQYF. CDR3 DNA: TGTGCCAGCAAGGAGGGGTCGTACACAGATACGCAGTATTTT.

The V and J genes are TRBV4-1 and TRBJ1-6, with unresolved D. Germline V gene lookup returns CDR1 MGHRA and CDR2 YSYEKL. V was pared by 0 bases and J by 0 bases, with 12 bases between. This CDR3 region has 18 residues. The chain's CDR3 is CASSQDLPRLSYNSPLHF. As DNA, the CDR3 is TGCGCCAGCAGCCAAGACCTCCCGAGGCTCTCCTATAATTCACCCCTCCACTTT.